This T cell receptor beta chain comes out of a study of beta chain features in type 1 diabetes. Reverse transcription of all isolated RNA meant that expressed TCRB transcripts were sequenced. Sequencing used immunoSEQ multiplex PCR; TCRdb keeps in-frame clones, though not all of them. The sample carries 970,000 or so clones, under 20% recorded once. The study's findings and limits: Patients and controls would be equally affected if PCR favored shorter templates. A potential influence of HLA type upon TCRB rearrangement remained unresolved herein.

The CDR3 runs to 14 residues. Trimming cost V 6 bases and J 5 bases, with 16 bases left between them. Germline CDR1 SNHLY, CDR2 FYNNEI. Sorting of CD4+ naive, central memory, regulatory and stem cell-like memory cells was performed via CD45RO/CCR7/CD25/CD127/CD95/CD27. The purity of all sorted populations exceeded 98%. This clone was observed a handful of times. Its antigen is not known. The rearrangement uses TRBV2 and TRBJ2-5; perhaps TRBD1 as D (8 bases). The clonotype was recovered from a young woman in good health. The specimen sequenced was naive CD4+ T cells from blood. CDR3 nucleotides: TGTGCCAGCAGCGTCGACAGGGGAGGGGAGACCCAGTACTTC. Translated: CASSVDRGGETQYF.